This is a list of T cell receptor beta chains from one sample in a study of T cell repertoires in cytomegalovirus infection. TCRdb passed the reads through MiXCR, listing each CDR3 protein once. Among over 250,000 distinct CDR3 sequences, approximately 22% were seen once, and the ten largest hold about 21%. Their recognized antigens are unknown. Here the sequenced sample was cultured PBMCs, taken from culture after CMV antigen stimulation. The receptors here all came from a human donor in good health (CMV status not recorded). Some clones in this sample may be carry-over from other donors' samples. The CDR3 runs from the conserved cysteine through the conserved F or W. A D gene is named only where the DNA matches it firmly. Clone sizes are given selectively: once, few, many, or a class where the clone is expanded.

d_call,clone_size,j_call,v_call,cdr3_aa
-,many,TRBJ2-1,TRBV7-8,CASSPTLPTNEQFF
-,few,TRBJ2-4,TRBV6-1,CASSEDLGDIQYF
TRBD2,-,TRBJ2-7,TRBV6-2/TRBV6-3,CASSPGLAGDDEQYF
-,-,TRBJ2-7,TRBV20-1,CSADDAYEQYF
TRBD2,-,TRBJ2-1,TRBV7-4,CASSSTSSGRASSYNEQFF
TRBD1,many,TRBJ2-4,TRBV7-2,CASSLVTGGPQNIQYF
-,few,TRBJ2-4,TRBV28,CASSLLSSRDSGNIQYF
TRBD2,-,TRBJ2-2,TRBV6-6,CASSQGALAGGPSGELFF
-,few,TRBJ2-1,TRBV28,CASSLSRFGQQFF
-,few,TRBJ2-3,TRBV24-1,CATSDPAQRADTQYF
TRBD2,-,TRBJ2-1,TRBV9,CASSVLAGGPEIYNEQFF
-,-,TRBJ1-5,TRBV7-2,CASSLYGSGSNQPQHF
TRBD2,many,TRBJ2-1,TRBV9,CASSVNPPGSAGVQFF
TRBD1,many,TRBJ2-5,TRBV24-1,CATSDSPKGAWETQYF
-,-,TRBJ1-2,TRBV12-3/TRBV12-4,CASSPTGGFGYTF
TRBD2,few,TRBJ2-2,TRBV13,CASSPLGTSGNTGELFF
-,-,TRBJ2-1,TRBV30,CAWTPPTDEQFF
-,-,TRBJ1-5,TRBV6-2/TRBV6-3,CASRYQGFPQPQHF
-,many,TRBJ1-6,TRBV7-2,CASSFIGSGEAPLHF
TRBD1,few,TRBJ1-5,TRBV15,CATSRATGENQPQHF
-,many,TRBJ1-4,TRBV11-2,CASSFGGAGTNEKLFF
-,-,TRBJ1-3,TRBV6-5,CASSRGSGNTIYF
-,few,TRBJ1-1,TRBV27,CASRSLGPATEAFF
-,few,TRBJ2-1,TRBV7-2,CASSFRGPGEQFF
-,many,TRBJ1-2,TRBV11-3,CASSLVGGYGYTF
-,-,TRBJ2-2,TRBV18,CASSPPVGNTGELFF
-,few,TRBJ2-2,TRBV27,CASSRSGELFF
-,-,TRBJ1-2,TRBV7-9,CASRPRVEDYGYTF
TRBD1,-,TRBJ2-7,TRBV12-3/TRBV12-4,CASRPTGGPYEQYF
-,once,TRBJ1-4,TRBV19,CASSTAGRATNEKLFF
-,many,TRBJ2-7,TRBV5-6,CASSFVRDEQYF
TRBD2,few,TRBJ2-4,TRBV28,CASSLRRLAGETKNIQYF
-,many,TRBJ1-3,TRBV5-4,CASSPSPVSGNTIYF
-,many,TRBJ1-1,TRBV6-5,CASSRSHTEAFF
TRBD2,-,TRBJ2-4,TRBV7-2,CASSMRLAEKPKNIQYF
-,-,TRBJ1-2,TRBV5-4,CASSRDSANYGYTF
-,few,TRBJ2-1,TRBV10-3,CAISEHLGGDYNEQFF
TRBD2,-,TRBJ2-3,TRBV27,CASSIEREGQDTQYF
-,-,TRBJ2-1,TRBV11-2,CASSLKGPLSYNEQFF
-,-,TRBJ1-2,TRBV19,CASSIEGTGYTF
-,many,TRBJ2-5,TRBV7-2,CASSWVNQETQYF
-,-,TRBJ1-5,TRBV6-2/TRBV6-3,CASSYAYGAQPQHF
-,many,TRBJ2-1,TRBV7-2,CASSLATGAYNEQFF
-,-,TRBJ2-1,TRBV20-1,CSARVLDNEQFF
-,-,TRBJ1-3,TRBV6-1,CASSLSRWAGNTIYF